Below are 14 T cell receptor beta chains sequenced from a single sample in a study of T cells in localized non-small cell lung cancer. Data came from immunoSEQ multiplex PCR; TCRdb stores just in-frame clones and leaves some out. The sample consists of 15,000 to 20,000 clones, 80% to 90% of them appearing once. The sample here was peripheral blood, taken before any cancer treatment. These TCRs come from a male donor older than 55 with stage III lung adenocarcinoma.

The rearrangement uses TRBV7-9 and TRBJ2-7; D might be TRBD1 (5 bases). The CDR3 totals 13 residues. Germline CDR1 reads SEHNR; CDR2 reads FQNEAQ (reference sequence). V was pared by 4 bases and J by 2 bases, with 9 bases between. CDR3 in DNA: TGTGCCAGCAGCTCGGCAGGGACCTACGAGCAGTACTTC. Translating it yields CASSSAGTYEQYF.

The rearrangement links TRBV6-5 to TRBJ1-2; D is ambiguous. The V end lost 6 bases, the J end lost 6 bases, and 11 bases lay between the germline ends. The CDR3 contains 12 residues. CDR1 and CDR2 from the germline V gene are MNHEY and SVGAGI. CDR3 bases: TGTGCCAGCAGCCTGGTCGGGGATGGCTACACCTTC. This gives the protein CASSLVGDGYTF.

This sequence joins TRBV10-3 and TRBJ1-1, with TRBD1 identical over 7 bases. This CDR3 comprises 14 residues. CDR1 and CDR2 (germline): ENHRY, SYGVKD. Trimming removed 6 bases from V and 1 base from J; junction bases left unmatched: 5. CDR3 DNA: TGTGCCATCAGGAACGACAGGGAGAACACTGAAGCTTTCTTT. Translation: CAIRNDRENTEAFF.

CDR3 residues: CASSPSTAATNEKLFF. The CDR3 DNA is TGTGCCAGCTCACCGTCGACAGCAGCAACTAATGAAAAACTGTTTTTT. V is TRBV18 and J is TRBJ1-4; possibly TRBD1 for D (5 bases). V was trimmed by 3 bases and J by 0 bases, leaving 11 bases between them. There are 16 residues in the CDR3. Germline loops: CDR1 KGHSH, CDR2 LQKENI.

The chain recombines TRBV5-1 with TRBJ2-7, with 7 bases aligning to TRBD1. Germline CDR1 reads SGHRS; CDR2 reads YFSETQ. The CDR3 has 14 amino acids. V dropped 3 bases and J dropped 3; count of bases not matched to a gene: 6. The CDR3 protein is CASSSRGPIYEQYF. The CDR3 DNA reads TGCGCCAGCAGCTCGAGGGGGCCGATCTACGAGCAGTACTTC.

This clone turned up a few times. The chain carries TRBV5-1 and TRBJ1-6, with D tentatively TRBD1 (5 bases). Germline V gene sequence: CDR1 SGHRS, CDR2 YFSETQ. Trimming left V 0 bases short and J 8 bases short, with 15 bases between. The CDR3 loop spans 16 amino acids. The CDR3, as DNA: TGCGCCAGCAGCTTGGCCATGGGGGGTCCGGATTCACCCCTCCACTTT. This translates into CASSLAMGGPDSPLHF.

This clone was counted a single time. V usage is TRBV6-6 and J usage is TRBJ1-2, with 7 bases fitting TRBD1. In germline, CDR1 is MNHNY, CDR2 SVGAGI (reference sequence). V shed 5 bases and J 4 bases; nucleotides not matched to a gene: 7. The CDR3 length is 14 residues. DNA of the CDR3: TGTGCCAGCAGTCAAGGACAGGCGAGCTATGGCTACACCTTC. Translating gives CASSQGQASYGYTF.

V gene TRBV27 combines with J gene TRBJ2-1; D perhaps matches TRBD1 (6 bases). The V gene's germline CDR1 is MNHEY and CDR2 SMNVEV (reference sequence). Deletions cut 5 bases from V and 2 bases from J, with 13 bases between. The CDR3 has 15 amino acids. The CDR3 nucleotides read TGTGCCAGCAGTACCCCACGGACAGCCTACAATGAGCAGTTCTTC. Amino acid sequence: CASSTPRTAYNEQFF.

J is TRBJ2-7 and V is TRBV28; TRBD2 aligns across 9 bases. There are 18 residues in the CDR3. V lost 2 bases to trimming and J lost 3 bases; unmatched junction nucleotides: 14. Germline V gene data show CDR1 as MDHEN and CDR2 as SYDVKM. CDR3 sequence reads: CASSLARFLAGTHYEQYF. DNA of the CDR3: TGTGCCAGCAGTTTAGCCAGATTCCTAGCGGGGACCCACTACGAGCAGTACTTC. Complete variable domain (other parts from reference TRBV28 and TRBJ2-7): DVKVTQSSRYLVKRTGEKVFLECVQDMDHENMFWYRQDPGLGLRLIYFSYDVKMKEKGDIPEGYSVSREKKERFSLILESASTNQTSMYLCASSLARFLAGTHYEQYFGPGTRLTVT.

V and J are TRBV2 and TRBJ2-6; either TRBD1 or TRBD2 may fit D (5 bases each). Trimming removed 5 bases from V and 0 bases from J, with 11 bases in between. In germline, CDR1 is SNHLY, CDR2 FYNNEI. This CDR3 is 16 amino acids long. This chain's CDR3 is CASSWDGSSGANVLTF. The CDR3 DNA reads as TGTGCCAGCAGTTGGGACGGAAGCTCTGGGGCCAACGTCCTGACTTTC.

This clone was detected only a few times. The rearrangement uses TRBV2 and TRBJ1-6, with D perhaps TRBD1 (6 bases). Germline assignment: CDR1 SNHLY and CDR2 FYNNEI. The CDR3 is 16 amino acids. The germline V and J ends were trimmed by 7 bases and 6 bases, with 19 bases remaining between them. In DNA, the CDR3 is TGTGCCAGCAACCTAAATGTAGACAGGAGTAATTCACCCCTCCACTTT. Translation gives CASNLNVDRSNSPLHF.

The rearrangement joins TRBV7-2 to TRBJ2-2; 9 nucleotides match TRBD1. The CDR3 has 17 amino acids. Trimming removed 1 base from V and 5 bases from J; junction bases left unmatched: 8. The V gene's germline CDR1 is SGHTA and CDR2 FQGNSA. This CDR3 reads CASSLVIGQGPTGELFF. Written as DNA, the CDR3 is TGTGCCAGCAGCTTAGTCATTGGACAGGGGCCTACCGGGGAGCTGTTTTTT.

The chain joins TRBV30 to TRBJ2-6, with D maybe TRBD2 (5 bases). The germline V gene has CDR1 GTSNPN and CDR2 SVGIG (reference sequence). Trimming removed 0 bases from V and 0 bases from J, with 18 bases in between. The CDR3 sequence is 19 residues long. The CDR3 nucleotides read TGTGCCTGGAGTGTACTGGGAGAAGGGATTAACTCTGGGGCCAACGTCCTGACTTTC. Translating gives CAWSVLGEGINSGANVLTF.

The rearrangement joins TRBV6-5 to TRBJ1-5; 8 bases are a match to TRBD1. Germline assignment: CDR1 MNHEY and CDR2 SVGAGI. V gave up 4 bases and J gave up 5 bases; unmatched junction bases: 4. The CDR3 extends over 14 amino acids. CDR3 region: CASSWTGFDQPQHF. In DNA form, the CDR3 reads TGTGCCAGCAGTTGGACAGGGTTCGATCAGCCCCAGCATTTT.